The subject of this entry is one TCR beta chain. No antigen is known for it. Treatment here: oral pan-JAK inhibitor, 5-10 mg twice daily. A FACSAria was used to sort CD4+ and CD8+ T cells. These cells came from PBMCs. The data were obtained in a study of CD8+ T cells in alopecia areata. Study in general: A regimen of oral tofacitinib, 5 to 10 mg twice daily, was given to treated patients.

The V end was cut by 7 bases, the J end by 1 base, with 11 bases between. The V gene's germline CDR1 is MNHNS and CDR2 SASEGT. This CDR3 region has 14 residues. Study-wide results and limits: It was less clear whether patients shared TCRs than it was in mice, possibly because of HLA.

Extraction of RNA preceded its reverse transcription into cDNA, which served as the sequencing template. The method was immunoSEQ multiplex PCR; TCRdb's version includes in-frame clones alone and lacks a portion of them. The sample holds tens of thousands of clones, around 30% seen once. V and J are TRBV6-1 and TRBJ2-1; no firm D call. The TCR was taken from a human donor with alopecia areata. Source: CD8+ T cells sorted from blood, taken at week 4, from a patient treated with tofacitinib. The CDR3: CASMLSGSYNEQFF. CDR3 nucleotide sequence: TGTGCCAGCATGTTAAGTGGTTCCTACAATGAGCAGTTCTTC.